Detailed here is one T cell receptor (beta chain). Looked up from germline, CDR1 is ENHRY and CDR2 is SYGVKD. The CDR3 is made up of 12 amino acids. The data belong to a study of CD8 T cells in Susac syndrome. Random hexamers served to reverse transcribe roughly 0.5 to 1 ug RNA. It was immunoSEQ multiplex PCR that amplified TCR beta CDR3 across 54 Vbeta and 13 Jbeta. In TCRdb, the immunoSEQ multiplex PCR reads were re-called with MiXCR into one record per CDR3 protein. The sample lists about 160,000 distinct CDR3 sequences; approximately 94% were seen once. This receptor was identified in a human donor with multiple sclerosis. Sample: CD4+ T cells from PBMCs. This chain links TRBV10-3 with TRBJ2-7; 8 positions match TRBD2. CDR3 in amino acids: CGAGRGSYEQYF. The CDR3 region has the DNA TGTGGCGCCGGGAGGGGTTCCTACGAGCAGTACTTC.